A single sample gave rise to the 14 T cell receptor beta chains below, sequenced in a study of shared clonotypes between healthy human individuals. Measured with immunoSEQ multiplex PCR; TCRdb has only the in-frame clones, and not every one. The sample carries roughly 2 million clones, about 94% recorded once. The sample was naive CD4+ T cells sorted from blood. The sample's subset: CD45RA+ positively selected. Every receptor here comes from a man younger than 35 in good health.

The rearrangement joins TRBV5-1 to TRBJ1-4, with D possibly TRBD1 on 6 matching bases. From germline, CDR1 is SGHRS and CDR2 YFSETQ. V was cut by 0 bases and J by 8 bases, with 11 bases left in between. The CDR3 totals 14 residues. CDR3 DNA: TGCGCCAGCAGCTTGGAACAGGGACGAGAAAAACTGTTTTTT. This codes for CASSLEQGREKLFF.

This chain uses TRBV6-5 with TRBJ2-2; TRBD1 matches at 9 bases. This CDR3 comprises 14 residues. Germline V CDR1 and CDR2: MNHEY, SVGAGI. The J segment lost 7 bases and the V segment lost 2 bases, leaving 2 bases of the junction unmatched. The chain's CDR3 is CASSYDRGIGELFF. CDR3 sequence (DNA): TGTGCCAGCAGTTACGACAGGGGGATCGGGGAGCTGTTTTTT.

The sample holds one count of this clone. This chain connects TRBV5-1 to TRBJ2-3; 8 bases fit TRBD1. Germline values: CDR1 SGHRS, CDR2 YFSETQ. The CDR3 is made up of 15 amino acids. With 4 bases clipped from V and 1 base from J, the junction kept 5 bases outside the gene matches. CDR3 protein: CASSPTTGGTDTQYF. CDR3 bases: TGCGCCAGCAGCCCAACGACAGGGGGCACAGATACGCAGTATTTT.

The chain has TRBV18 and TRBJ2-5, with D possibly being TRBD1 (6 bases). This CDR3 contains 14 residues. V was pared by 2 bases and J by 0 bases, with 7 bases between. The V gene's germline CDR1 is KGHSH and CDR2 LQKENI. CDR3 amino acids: CASSPWTDQETQYF. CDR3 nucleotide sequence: TGTGCCAGCTCACCATGGACAGACCAAGAGACCCAGTACTTC.

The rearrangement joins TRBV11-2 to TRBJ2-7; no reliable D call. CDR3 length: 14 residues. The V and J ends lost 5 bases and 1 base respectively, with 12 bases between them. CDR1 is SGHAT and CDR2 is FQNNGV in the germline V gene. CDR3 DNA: TGTGCCAGCAGCCCTTGGACGCAGTCCTACGAGCAGTACTTC. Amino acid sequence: CASSPWTQSYEQYF.

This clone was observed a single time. CDR3 in amino acids: CAWSVGQGSQPQHF. CDR3 nucleotide sequence: TGTGCCTGGAGTGTAGGGCAGGGCTCCCAGCCCCAGCATTTT. This rearrangement joins TRBV30 to TRBJ1-5; D possibly corresponds to TRBD1 (5 bases). Germline V gene sequence: CDR1 GTSNPN, CDR2 SVGIG (reference sequence). The CDR3 covers 14 residues. V dropped 0 bases and J dropped 7 bases, with 13 bases sitting between them.

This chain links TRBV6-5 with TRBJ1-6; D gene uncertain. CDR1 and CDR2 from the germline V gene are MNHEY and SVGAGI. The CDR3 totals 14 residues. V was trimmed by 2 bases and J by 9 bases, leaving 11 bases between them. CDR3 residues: CASSYLKGASPLHF. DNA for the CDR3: TGTGCCAGCAGTTACCTCAAGGGCGCTTCACCCCTCCACTTT.

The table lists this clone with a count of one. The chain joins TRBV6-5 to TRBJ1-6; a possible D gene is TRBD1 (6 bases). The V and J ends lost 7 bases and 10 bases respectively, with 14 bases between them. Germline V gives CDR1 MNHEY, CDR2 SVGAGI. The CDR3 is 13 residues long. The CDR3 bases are TGTGCCAGCATCATGGAGGGGGGATCACCCCTCCACTTT. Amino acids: CASIMEGGSPLHF.

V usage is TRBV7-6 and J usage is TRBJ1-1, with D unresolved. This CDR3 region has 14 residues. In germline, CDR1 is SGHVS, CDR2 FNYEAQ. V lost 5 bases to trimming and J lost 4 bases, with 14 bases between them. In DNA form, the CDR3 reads TGTGCCAGCAGCCCCACACTGGTCGGCACTGAAGCTTTCTTT. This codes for CASSPTLVGTEAFF.

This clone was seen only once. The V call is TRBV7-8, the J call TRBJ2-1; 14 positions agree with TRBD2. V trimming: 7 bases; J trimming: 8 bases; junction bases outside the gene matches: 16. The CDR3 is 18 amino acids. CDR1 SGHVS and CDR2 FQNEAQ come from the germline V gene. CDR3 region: CASNYELGLAGVSDEQFF. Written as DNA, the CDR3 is TGTGCCAGCAACTATGAATTGGGACTAGCGGGAGTTTCCGATGAGCAGTTCTTC.

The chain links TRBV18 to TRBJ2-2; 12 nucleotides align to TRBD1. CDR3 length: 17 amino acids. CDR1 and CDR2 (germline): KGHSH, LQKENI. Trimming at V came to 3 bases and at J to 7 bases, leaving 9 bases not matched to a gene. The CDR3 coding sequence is TGTGCCAGCTCACCGCGACCGGGACAGGGGGCGATCGGGGAGCTGTTTTTT. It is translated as CASSPRPGQGAIGELFF.

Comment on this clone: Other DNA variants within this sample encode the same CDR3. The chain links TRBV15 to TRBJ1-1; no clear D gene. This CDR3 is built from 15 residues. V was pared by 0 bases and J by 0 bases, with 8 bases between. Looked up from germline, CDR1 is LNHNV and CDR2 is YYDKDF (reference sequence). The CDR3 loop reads CATSRDPGLNTEAFF. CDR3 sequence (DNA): TGTGCCACCAGCAGAGATCCAGGCTTGAACACTGAAGCTTTCTTT.

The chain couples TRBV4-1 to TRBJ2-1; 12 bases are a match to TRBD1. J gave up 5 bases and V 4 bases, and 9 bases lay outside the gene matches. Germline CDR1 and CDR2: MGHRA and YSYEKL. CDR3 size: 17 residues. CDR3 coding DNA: TGCGCCAGCAGCCGGAACCGGGGACAGGGGGCGGACAATGAGCAGTTCTTC. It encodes CASSRNRGQGADNEQFF.

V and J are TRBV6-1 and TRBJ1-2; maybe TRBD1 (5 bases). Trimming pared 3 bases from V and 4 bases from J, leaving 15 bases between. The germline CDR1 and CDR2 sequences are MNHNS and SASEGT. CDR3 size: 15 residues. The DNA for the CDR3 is TGTGCCAGCAGTGAGGATGCAGGGCCCCGCTATGGCTACACCTTC. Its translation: CASSEDAGPRYGYTF.